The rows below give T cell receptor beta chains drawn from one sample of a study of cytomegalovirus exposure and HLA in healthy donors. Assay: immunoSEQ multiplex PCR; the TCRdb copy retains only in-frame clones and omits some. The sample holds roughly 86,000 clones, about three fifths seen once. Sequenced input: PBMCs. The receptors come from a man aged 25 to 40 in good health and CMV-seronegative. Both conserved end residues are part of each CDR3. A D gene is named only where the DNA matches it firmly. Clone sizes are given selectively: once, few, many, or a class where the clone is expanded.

CASSIQTGGSNIQYF,TGTGCCAGCAGCATCCAGACAGGGGGGTCGAACATTCAGTACTTC,TRBD1,TRBV14,-,TRBJ2-4
CASSFPSPRTGKTDTQYF,TGTGCCAGCAGCTTCCCGTCGCCTAGGACAGGGAAGACAGATACGCAGTATTTT,TRBD1,TRBV7-2,-,TRBJ2-3
CASSWGTENTEAFF,TGCGCCAGCAGCTGGGGGACAGAGAACACTGAAGCTTTCTTT,TRBD1,TRBV5-1,-,TRBJ1-1
CASSQAWERCTEETQYF,TGTGCCAGCAGCCAAGCTTGGGAGCGGTGCACTGAAGAGACCCAGTACTTC,-,TRBV4-2,-,TRBJ2-5
CASSIDPTGNSNQPQHF,TGTGCCAGTAGTATAGACCCGACAGGGAATAGCAATCAGCCCCAGCATTTT,TRBD1,TRBV19,-,TRBJ1-5
CASSRWTSGNTGELFF,TGTGCCAGCTCCCGCTGGACTAGCGGAAACACCGGGGAGCTGTTTTTC,TRBD2,TRBV18,-,TRBJ2-2
CAISGLAASFDEQFF,TGTGCCATCAGTGGGCTAGCGGCCTCCTTTGATGAGCAGTTCTTC,TRBD2,TRBV10-3,-,TRBJ2-1
CSASSGGTEQYF,TGCAGCGCGTCTAGCGGGGGGACCGAGCAGTACTTC,TRBD2,TRBV29-1,-,TRBJ2-7
CASSLGGLGLQETQYF,TGTGCCAGCAGCTTGGGGGGACTAGGGCTCCAAGAGACCCAGTACTTC,TRBD2,TRBV7-3,few,TRBJ2-5
CASSDIQGTKNIQYF,TGTGCCAGCAGCGACATCCAGGGTACCAAAAACATTCAGTACTTC,-,TRBV7-9,-,TRBJ2-4
CAITDTSVSYNEQFF,TGTGCCATCACCGACACTAGCGTTTCCTACAATGAGCAGTTCTTC,TRBD2,TRBV10-3,-,TRBJ2-1
CAWSVSFLAKNIQYF,TGTGCCTGGAGTGTTTCCTTTCTAGCCAAAAACATTCAGTACTTC,-,TRBV30,-,TRBJ2-4
CASSFGTRYGYTF,TGTGCCAGTAGTTTCGGGACACGCTATGGCTACACCTTC,-,TRBV19,few,TRBJ1-2
CASSSTGTGIYGYTF,TGTGCCAGCAGTTCTACCGGGACAGGGATCTATGGCTACACCTTC,TRBD1,TRBV27,-,TRBJ1-2
CASSSRTSGKETQHF,TGTGCCAGCAGTTCACGGACTAGCGGAAAAGAGACCCAGCACTTC,TRBD2,TRBV6-5,-,TRBJ2-5
CASDGTREGNEQFF,TGTGCTAGTGATGGGACTAGGGAGGGCAATGAGCAGTTCTTC,TRBD2,TRBV12-5,-,TRBJ2-1
CASSPGRGNEQYF,TGTGCCAGCAGCCCAGGGCGGGGGAACGAGCAGTACTTC,TRBD2,TRBV7-3,-,TRBJ2-7
CASSLKAGGLDTQYF,TGTGCCAGCAGCTTAAAAGCGGGGGGCTTAGATACGCAGTATTTT,TRBD2,TRBV7-9,-,TRBJ2-3
CASSLNLANEQFF,TGTGCCAGCAGCTTGAATCTAGCAAATGAGCAGTTCTTC,-,TRBV5-4,once,TRBJ2-1
CASTGRGGANSPLHF,TGTGCCAGCACCGGGCGGGGGGGTGCAAATTCACCCCTCCACTTT,-,TRBV25-1,-,TRBJ1-6
CASRRDSYNEKLFF,TGCGCCAGCAGAAGGGACTCCTATAATGAAAAACTGTTTTTT,-,TRBV5-1,-,TRBJ1-4
CASSIDRGFNQPQHF,TGTGCCAGTAGTATTGACAGGGGATTCAATCAGCCCCAGCATTTT,TRBD1,TRBV19,few,TRBJ1-5
CSAENRGRNTEAFF,TGCAGCGCTGAGAACAGGGGGCGGAACACTGAAGCTTTCTTT,TRBD1,TRBV29-1,-,TRBJ1-1
CASSLLQGSRSPLHF,TGCGCCAGCAGCCTTTTACAGGGTAGTCGGTCACCCCTCCACTTT,-,TRBV4-1,-,TRBJ1-6
CASSWGTGSQYYGYTF,TGTGCCAGCAGCTGGGGGACAGGGTCCCAGTACTATGGCTACACCTTC,TRBD1,TRBV11-1,-,TRBJ1-2
CASSLLAGGNEQFF,TGTGCCAGCAGCTTACTAGCGGGAGGTAATGAGCAGTTCTTC,TRBD2,TRBV2,-,TRBJ2-1
CASSQGKLAGGHEQFF,TGCGCCAGCAGCCAAGGCAAGCTAGCGGGAGGGCATGAGCAGTTCTTC,TRBD2,TRBV4-1,-,TRBJ2-1
CASSLSVRNYEQYF,TGCGCCAGCAGCTTGAGTGTCAGAAACTACGAGCAGTACTTC,-,TRBV5-1,-,TRBJ2-7
CAIERAGLNEQFF,TGTGCCATCGAGAGGGCCGGTTTGAATGAGCAGTTCTTC,-,TRBV10-3,-,TRBJ2-1
CASSPDSYNSPLHF,TGTGCCAGCAGTCCGGACAGCTATAATTCACCCCTCCACTTT,-,TRBV27,-,TRBJ1-6
CASSVSDIRTDTQYF,TGTGCCAGCAGCGTATCCGACATTCGCACAGATACGCAGTATTTT,-,TRBV9,once,TRBJ2-3
CSVCKTGGYEQFF,TGCAGCGTTTGCAAGACAGGGGGCTATGAGCAGTTCTTC,TRBD1,TRBV29-1,few,TRBJ2-1
CASSPWGVETQYF,TGTGCCAGCAGCCCCTGGGGGGTAGAGACCCAGTACTTC,-,TRBV6-5,-,TRBJ2-5
CASSQALLAGGETQYF,TGTGCCAGCAGCCAAGCCCTACTAGCGGGGGGCGAGACCCAGTACTTC,TRBD2,TRBV14,-,TRBJ2-5
CASSLTGVEQPQHF,TGCGCCAGCAGCTTAACAGGGGTGGAACAGCCCCAGCATTTT,TRBD1,TRBV5-1,-,TRBJ1-5
CASSLLRTGNTGELFF,TGTGCCAGCAGCCTTCTCAGGACAGGAAACACCGGGGAGCTGTTTTTT,TRBD1,TRBV9,few,TRBJ2-2
CASRKMGPETQYF,TGTGCCAGCAGAAAAATGGGCCCAGAGACCCAGTACTTC,-,TRBV27,-,TRBJ2-5
CAIRGTPYELDTQYF,TGTGCCATCAGGGGGACTCCCTACGAGTTAGATACGCAGTATTTT,-,TRBV10-3,few,TRBJ2-3
CASSQGTGPGTGELFF,TGCGCCAGCAGCCAAGGGACAGGGCCAGGGACCGGGGAGCTGTTTTTT,TRBD1,TRBV4-3,-,TRBJ2-2
CASSFPGGLAGSYEQYF,TGTGCCAGCAGTTTCCCCGGGGGACTAGCGGGATCCTACGAGCAGTACTTC,TRBD2,TRBV28,-,TRBJ2-7
CAWSVSGVGYTF,TGTGCCTGGAGTGTATCAGGGGTTGGCTACACCTTC,-,TRBV30,-,TRBJ1-2
CASSVLTGGGTGELFF,TGCGCCAGCAGCGTCCTTACAGGGGGCGGCACCGGGGAGCTGTTTTTT,TRBD1,TRBV4-3,-,TRBJ2-2
CASSDPAGGTDEQFF,TGCGCCAGCAGTGACCCAGCGGGAGGTACTGATGAGCAGTTCTTC,TRBD2,TRBV10-1,-,TRBJ2-1
CASSSGGANNSPLHF,TGTGCCAGCAGTTCGGGGGGCGCGAATAATTCACCCCTCCACTTT,-,TRBV28,-,TRBJ1-6
CASSPDRGAGDEQYF,TGTGCCAGCTCACCAGACAGGGGGGCAGGTGACGAGCAGTACTTC,TRBD1,TRBV18,-,TRBJ2-7
CASSLTVGLQLAKNIQYF,TGTGCCAGCAGTTTAACCGTGGGACTCCAACTAGCCAAAAACATTCAGTACTTC,-,TRBV28,few,TRBJ2-4
CASSKGAGGPLNEQYF,TGTGCCAGCAGCAAAGGGGCGGGGGGGCCATTGAACGAGCAGTACTTC,-,TRBV21-1,-,TRBJ2-7
CASSPYGGNSYEQYF,TGTGCCAGCAGCCCCTACGGGGGGAACTCCTACGAGCAGTACTTC,TRBD2,TRBV11-1,-,TRBJ2-7
CASSDLLTGEQETQYF,TGCGCCAGCAGCGATTTACTGACAGGGGAGCAAGAGACCCAGTACTTC,TRBD1,TRBV5-1,-,TRBJ2-5
CASSRGQVPNQPQHF,TGTGCCAGCAGCCGTGGACAGGTACCCAATCAGCCCCAGCATTTT,TRBD1,TRBV5-6,-,TRBJ1-5
CATSRVQGSYGYTF,TGTGCCACCAGCAGGGTACAGGGTAGCTATGGCTACACCTTC,-,TRBV15,-,TRBJ1-2
CASSLGQDGYEQYF,TGTGCCAGCAGCCTAGGACAGGACGGCTACGAGCAGTACTTC,TRBD1,TRBV13,-,TRBJ2-7
CASSLMQSNEQFF,TGTGCCAGCAGCTTAATGCAGTCCAATGAGCAGTTCTTC,-,TRBV7-3,once,TRBJ2-1
CASSFSTGGLWGANVLTF,TGTGCCAGCAGCTTTTCGACAGGCGGGCTCTGGGGGGCCAACGTCCTGACTTTC,-,TRBV5-4,-,TRBJ2-6
CASSIGENRHF,TGTGCCAGTAGTATAGGGGAAAACAGGCACTTC,-,TRBV19,-,TRBJ2-7
CASSPGQGGTEAFF,TGTGCCAGCAGCCCAGGACAGGGGGGCACTGAAGCTTTCTTT,TRBD1,TRBV7-2,-,TRBJ1-1
CASSLYRGHKGYTF,TGTGCCAGCAGCCTATACAGGGGGCACAAAGGCTACACCTTC,TRBD1,TRBV13,-,TRBJ1-2